What follows describes a single T cell receptor beta chain. The antigen remains unidentified. V was cut by 3 bases and J by 0 bases, with 10 bases left in between. The V gene's germline CDR1 is SEHNR and CDR2 FQNEAQ (reference sequence). This CDR3 is 15 amino acids long. The data were taken from a study of CD8 T cells in ankylosing spondylitis. Study findings and constraints: A TCR beta motif of several highly homologous variants appeared characteristic of ankylosing spondylitis blood. Reported data indicate significant enrichment of disease-linked clones within matched ankylosing spondylitis synovial fluid. Reactive arthritis synovial fluid and blood previously showed some of these motif variants.

For TCR beta, libraries came from quantitative 5'-RACE with molecular barcodes. Via MiXCR, TCRdb re-called the 5' RACE reads, giving one row per CDR3 protein. The table has about 160,000 distinct CDR3 sequences, around 42% seen once. This clonotype was sampled from a male donor with ankylosing spondylitis. What was sequenced was synovial fluid, either unsorted or a sorted T cell fraction (not recorded which). V is TRBV7-9 and J is TRBJ2-3; a possible D gene is TRBD2 (5 bases). CDR3 loop: CASSFPGVSTDTQYF. Here the CDR3 DNA reads TGTGCCAGCAGCTTTCCCGGGGTTAGCACAGATACGCAGTATTTT. The entire variable domain, with the rest obtained from reference TRBV7-9 and TRBJ2-3, is as follows: DTGVSQNPRHKITKRGQNVTFRCDPISEHNRLYWYRQTLGQGPEFLTYFQNEAQLEKSRLLSDRFSAERPKGSFSTLEIQRTEQGDSAMYLCASSFPGVSTDTQYFGPGTRLTVL.